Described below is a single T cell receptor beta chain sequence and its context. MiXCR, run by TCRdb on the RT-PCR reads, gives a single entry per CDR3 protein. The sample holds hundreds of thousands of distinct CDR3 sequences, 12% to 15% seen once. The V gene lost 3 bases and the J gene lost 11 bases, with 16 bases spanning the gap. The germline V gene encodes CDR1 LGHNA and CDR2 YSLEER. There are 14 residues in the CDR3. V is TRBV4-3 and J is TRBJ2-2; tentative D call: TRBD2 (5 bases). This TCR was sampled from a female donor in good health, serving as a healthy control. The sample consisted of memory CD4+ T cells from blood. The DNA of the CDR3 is TGCGCCAGCAGCCAGGGCACCGGGAACAGAGAGCTGTTTTTT. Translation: CASSQGTGNRELFF.